This TCR beta chain was retrieved from a study of T cells in Graves' hyperthyroidism and ophthalmopathy. Broader study findings: The model foresaw ophthalmopathy a median roughly 6.3 months prior to onset.

The germline V gene has CDR1 SGHVS and CDR2 FNYEAQ. Between the trimmed V and J ends, which lost 1 base and 5 bases, there was a span of 17 bases. This CDR3 comprises 17 residues. As concerns this clonotype: Its antigen is not identified.

There were TCR beta CDR3 regions amplified from RNA transcripts. A set of HTBI primers served as the primers for a first-round RT-PCR of the TCR CDR3. In TCRdb, the multiplex PCR reads were re-called with MiXCR into one record per CDR3 protein. The repertoire holds about 200,000 distinct CDR3 sequences, with roughly a sixth as singletons. Diagnoses were established using clinical symptoms, serum thyroxine and TRAb, thyroid ultrasound and orbital computed tomography. Sequenced sample: blood. This clonotype originated in a woman in her 50s with Graves' hyperthyroidism. The chain uses TRBV7-6 and TRBJ1-4; D gene ambiguous. The CDR3 here is CASSLGRASRPNEKLFF. In DNA form, the CDR3 reads TGTGCCAGCAGCTTAGGCAGAGCATCTAGGCCCAATGAAAAACTGTTTTTT.